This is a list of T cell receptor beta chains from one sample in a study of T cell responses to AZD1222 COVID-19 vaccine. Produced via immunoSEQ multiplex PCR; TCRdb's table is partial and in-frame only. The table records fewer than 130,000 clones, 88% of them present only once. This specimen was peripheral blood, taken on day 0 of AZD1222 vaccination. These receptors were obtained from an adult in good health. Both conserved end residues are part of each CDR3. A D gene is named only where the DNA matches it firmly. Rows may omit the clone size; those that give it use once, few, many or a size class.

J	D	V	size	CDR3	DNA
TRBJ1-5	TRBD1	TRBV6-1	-	CASSERTGTNQPQHF	TGTGCCAGCAGTGAACGGACAGGCACTAATCAGCCCCAGCATTTT
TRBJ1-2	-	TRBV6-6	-	CASSYSDGLNYGYTF	TGTGCCAGCAGTTACAGTGACGGACTTAACTATGGCTACACCTTC
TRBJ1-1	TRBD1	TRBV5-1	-	CASSLDRRTMNTEAFF	TGCGCCAGCAGCCTGGACAGGAGGACCATGAACACTGAAGCTTTCTTT
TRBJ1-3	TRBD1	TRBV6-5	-	CATRTGANTIYF	TGTGCCACCCGGACAGGTGCCAACACCATATATTTT
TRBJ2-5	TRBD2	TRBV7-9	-	CASSRPRGVTQETQYF	TGTGCCAGCAGCCGCCCTCGGGGGGTTACCCAAGAGACCCAGTACTTC
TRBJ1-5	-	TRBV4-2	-	CASSPTQGDQPQHF	TGTGCCAGCAGCCCAACTCAGGGAGATCAGCCCCAGCATTTT
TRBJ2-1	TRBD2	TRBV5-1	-	CASSDSGRAINEQFF	TGCGCCAGCAGCGATAGCGGGAGGGCCATAAATGAGCAGTTCTTC
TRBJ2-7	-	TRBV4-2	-	CASSQEGEPSHYEQYF	TGTGCCAGCAGCCAAGAAGGGGAGCCGAGCCACTACGAGCAGTACTTC
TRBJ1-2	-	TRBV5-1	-	CASSREGLNYGYTF	TGCGCCAGCAGCCGGGAGGGGTTGAACTATGGCTACACCTTC
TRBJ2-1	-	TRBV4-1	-	CASSQPPSYNEQFF	TGCGCCAGCAGCCAACCTCCTTCCTACAATGAGCAGTTCTTC
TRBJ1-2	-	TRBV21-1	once	CASDYGVGGYTF	TGTGCCAGCGACTATGGGGTTGGCGGCTACACCTTC
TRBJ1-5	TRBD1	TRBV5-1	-	CASSSGTDNQPQHF	TGCGCCAGCAGTTCCGGGACAGATAATCAGCCCCAGCATTTT
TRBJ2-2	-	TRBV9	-	CASSATPEGTGELFF	TGTGCCAGCAGCGCCACCCCGGAGGGGACCGGGGAGCTGTTTTTT
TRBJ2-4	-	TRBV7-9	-	CASSLTPGDKNIQYF	TGTGCCAGCAGCTTAACTCCAGGGGACAAAAACATTCAGTACTTC
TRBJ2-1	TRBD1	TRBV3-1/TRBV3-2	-	CASSQGDRAYNEQFF	TGTGCCAGCAGCCAAGGGGACAGGGCTTACAATGAGCAGTTCTTC
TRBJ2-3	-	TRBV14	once	CASSSLGTQYF	TGTGCCAGCAGCTCGCTAGGTACGCAGTATTTT
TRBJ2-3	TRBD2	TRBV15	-	CATRAQRGLSTDTQYF	TGTGCCACCAGAGCACAGCGGGGGCTTAGCACAGATACGCAGTATTTT
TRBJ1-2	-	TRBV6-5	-	CASTTSPYGYTF	TGTGCCAGCACCACTTCCCCGTATGGCTACACCTTC
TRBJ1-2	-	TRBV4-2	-	CASSQESGNRVEGYTF	TGTGCCAGCAGCCAAGAGAGCGGGAACAGGGTGGAAGGCTACACCTTC
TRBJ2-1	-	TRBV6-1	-	CASSEAVSGALYNEQFF	TGTGCCAGCAGTGAAGCGGTATCGGGGGCCCTCTACAATGAGCAGTTCTTC
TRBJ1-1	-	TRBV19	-	CASSPGTRGGTEAFF	TGTGCCAGTAGTCCCGGGACTCGCGGTGGCACTGAAGCTTTCTTT
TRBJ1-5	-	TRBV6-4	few	CASSVGGMQPQHF	TGTGCCAGCAGTGTCGGGGGGATGCAGCCCCAGCATTTT
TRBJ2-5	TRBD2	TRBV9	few	CASSVAGGIQETQYF	TGTGCCAGCAGCGTAGCGGGGGGTATTCAAGAGACCCAGTACTTC
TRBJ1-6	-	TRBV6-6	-	CASSYSGQNSPLHF	TGTGCCAGCAGTTACTCGGGTCAGAATTCACCCCTCCACTTT
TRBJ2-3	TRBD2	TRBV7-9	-	CASSLTASGGAMGTDTQYF	TGTGCCAGCAGCTTAACAGCTAGCGGGGGGGCAATGGGCACAGATACGCAGTATTTT
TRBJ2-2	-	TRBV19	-	CASRTPQGRGTGELFF	TGTGCCAGTAGGACACCGCAGGGGAGGGGGACCGGGGAGCTGTTTTTT
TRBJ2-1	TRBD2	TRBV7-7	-	CAVSGRATTYNEQFF	TGTGCCGTTAGCGGGAGGGCCACAACATACAATGAGCAGTTCTTC
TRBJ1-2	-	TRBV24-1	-	CATSDPDLNYGYTF	TGTGCCACCAGTGACCCCGACCTTAACTATGGCTACACCTTC
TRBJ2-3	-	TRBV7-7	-	CASSLGGGASDTQYF	TGTGCCAGCAGCTTAGGTGGGGGGGCCTCAGATACGCAGTATTTT
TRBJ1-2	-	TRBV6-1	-	CASSEGGWYGYTF	TGTGCCAGCAGTGAAGGGGGTTGGTATGGCTACACCTTC
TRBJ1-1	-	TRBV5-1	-	CASSWWGREDGTEAFF	TGCGCCAGCAGCTGGTGGGGCAGGGAGGATGGGACTGAAGCTTTCTTT
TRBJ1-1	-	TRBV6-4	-	CATRRALNTEAFF	TGTGCCACCAGGAGGGCACTGAACACTGAAGCTTTCTTT
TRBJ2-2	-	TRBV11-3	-	CASSRLRGTDTGELFF	TGTGCCAGCAGCCGCCTCCGGGGGACAGACACCGGGGAGCTGTTTTTT
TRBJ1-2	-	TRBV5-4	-	CASSLIWGHDYGYTF	TGTGCCAGCAGCTTGATCTGGGGGCATGACTATGGCTACACCTTC
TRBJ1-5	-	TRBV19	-	CASSIQGGNQPQHF	TGTGCCAGTAGTATACAAGGGGGCAATCAGCCCCAGCATTTT
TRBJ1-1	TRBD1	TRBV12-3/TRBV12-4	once	CASTAGGNTEAFF	TGTGCCAGCACGGCAGGGGGGAACACTGAAGCTTTCTTT
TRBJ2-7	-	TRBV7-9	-	CASSLGGDYEQYF	TGTGCCAGCAGCTTAGGCGGGGACTACGAGCAGTACTTC
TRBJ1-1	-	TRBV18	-	CASSPYVGEAFF	TGTGCCAGCTCACCATATGTGGGTGAAGCTTTCTTT
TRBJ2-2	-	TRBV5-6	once	CASSLLGYTGELFF	TGTGCCAGCAGCTTGTTAGGTTACACCGGGGAGCTGTTTTTT
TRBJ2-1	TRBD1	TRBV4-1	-	CASSHPSKDRGNEQFF	TGCGCCAGCAGCCACCCCTCTAAGGACAGGGGAAATGAGCAGTTCTTC
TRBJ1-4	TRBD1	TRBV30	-	CAWRQGAGKLFF	TGTGCCTGGAGGCAGGGGGCGGGAAAACTGTTTTTT
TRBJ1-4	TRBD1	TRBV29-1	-	CSVLLNRGLNEKLFF	TGCAGCGTCCTACTTAATAGGGGGCTTAATGAAAAACTGTTTTTT
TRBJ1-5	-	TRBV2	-	CASSDFSNQPQHF	TGTGCCAGCAGTGATTTTAGCAATCAGCCCCAGCATTTT
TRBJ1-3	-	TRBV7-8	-	CATYPGTFSEDTIYF	TGTGCCACCTACCCCGGCACTTTTTCAGAGGACACCATATATTTT
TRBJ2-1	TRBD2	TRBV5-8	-	CASSLRSGGVDEQFF	TGTGCCAGCAGCTTGAGAAGCGGGGGGGTCGATGAGCAGTTCTTC
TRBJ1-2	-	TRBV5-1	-	CASSLDSNYYGYTF	TGCGCCAGCAGCTTGGATTCCAACTACTATGGCTACACCTTC
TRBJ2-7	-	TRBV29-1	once	CSVEWGPAYEQYF	TGCAGCGTTGAGTGGGGGCCAGCCTACGAGCAGTACTTC
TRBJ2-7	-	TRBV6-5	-	CASRPIGQPYEQYF	TGTGCCTCCCGCCCGATTGGACAGCCCTACGAGCAGTACTTC
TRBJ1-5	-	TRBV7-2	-	CASTHSTPGSPQHF	TGTGCCAGCACCCACAGCACACCGGGATCGCCCCAGCATTTT
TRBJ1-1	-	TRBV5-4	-	CASSKQENEAFF	TGTGCCAGCAGCAAACAGGAAAATGAAGCTTTCTTT
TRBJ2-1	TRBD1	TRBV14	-	CASSQAGTAYNEQFF	TGTGCCAGCAGCCAAGCCGGGACAGCCTACAATGAGCAGTTCTTC
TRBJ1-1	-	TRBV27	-	CASSFAGVTEAFF	TGTGCCAGCAGTTTCGCGGGGGTTACTGAAGCTTTCTTT